Included here is one T cell receptor (beta chain) sequence, with context. Its antigen is unidentified. TCRdb re-analysed the reads in MiXCR, keeping a single row per CDR3 protein. Among approximately 250,000 distinct CDR3 sequences listed, 9% to 15% were seen once. This sample was included in a study of T cell repertoires in cytomegalovirus infection. Study in general: CMV infection plus the matching HLA type was flagged by public TCR beta signatures.

Whole-study findings and limits: Adding up the frequency of public TCR beta families identified people who carried CMV plus the relevant HLA.

CDR3 length: 14 amino acids. CDR1 and CDR2 from the germline V gene are SNHLY and FYNNEI. Trimming took off 5 bases at V and 4 bases at J, with 14 bases between the two ends. The gene calls are TRBV2 and TRBJ1-1; possibly TRBD1 for D (5 bases). The sequencing sample was made of PBMCs. This TCR was recovered from a human donor in good health (CMV status not recorded). Some clones in this sample may be carry-over from other donors' samples. CDR3 sequence (DNA): TGTGCCAGCAGTCTTCAGGGACGGAGCACTGAAGCTTTCTTT. It is translated as CASSLQGRSTEAFF.